The source of this T cell receptor (beta chain) is a study of spatial heterogeneity in lung cancer. There are a few counts of this clonotype. TCRdb used MiXCR to reprocess the 5' RACE reads, holding one entry per CDR3 protein. The sample lists roughly 72,000 distinct CDR3 sequences, approximately 9% occurring once. CDR3 length equals 14 residues. Per the germline V gene, CDR1 is LGHDT and CDR2 is YNNKEL (reference sequence). Trimming left V 1 base short and J 0 bases short, with 6 bases between. Documented time point: blood at routine non-recurrence follow-up after resection. Whole RNA, which was extracted from tumor, nontumor lung tissue or frozen PBMC, was sequenced without any cell sorting.

This sample comprised PBMCs, obtained at follow-up. This rearrangement joins TRBV3-1 to TRBJ2-5; D perhaps matches TRBD2 (5 bases). This sequence was found in a female donor with early-stage non-small cell lung cancer. The CDR3 region is CASSQVRDQETQYF. The CDR3 bases are TGTGCCAGCAGCCAAGTGCGGGACCAAGAGACCCAGTACTTC.